Reported below is one T cell receptor beta chain. This clone has at least ten counts. The antigen it binds to is not known. From the germline J gene comes the end of the CDR3, since the read stops 3 residues before it. Most CVID patients and most healthy controls were of Caucasian heritage. Heparinized peripheral whole blood samples of about 4.5 to 8.5 ml were collected from each donor. Genomic DNA from adults with common variable immune deficiency (CVID) and from healthy adult controls was used for sequencing of TCRbeta CDR3 repertoires. A total of some 22 healthy adult volunteers (around 12 female and approximately 10 male; age range about 23 to 75 years, mean age about 32) were included in the control group. Diluted blood was density-centrifuged over Hypaque 1077 or Ficoll-Paque to isolate peripheral blood mononuclear cells. Genomic DNA was obtained from unsorted mononuclear cells through either Qiagen column purification or a centrifugation-based method.

This sample was included in a study of T cell clonality in common variable immunodeficiency (dated by TCRdb to 2014 to 2015). Results and caveats for the whole study, not just this receptor: CVID subjects shared fewer TCRbeta clones with each other than healthy controls did (p < 0.0001). Although equal DNA input was used, an average of roughly 80,000 unique sequences per sample was obtained for controls, compared with some 34,000 for CVID samples. Correlations of repertoire features with clinical complications were constrained by heterogeneity among patients within the CVID cohort. Increased TCRbeta clonality was found in CVID subjects compared with healthy controls (t-test p = 0.018), with the increase being most characteristic of about a third of subjects. The authors noted that sequencing repertoires of T cell subpopulations would be needed to clarify what caused the increased clonality in CVID. Fewer deletions and N-nucleotide insertions were reportedly observed in CVID TCRbeta sequences, and highly modified clones with 13 or more V deletions were reportedly absent from CVID TCRbeta sequences.

V is pared back by 0 bases and J by 0 bases, with 9 bases lying between the germline termini. From its cysteine to its phenylalanine, the CDR3 spans 15 amino acids. Sequencing covers 36 bases of the CDR3, shown here with the frame starting at base 1. In the germline V gene, CDR1 corresponds to SGHRS and CDR2 to YFSETQ. For sequencing input, CVID and control samples contributed equivalent amounts of genomic DNA. For every sample, a 60 bp segment covering the rearranged TCRbeta CDR3 region was amplified and then sequenced. The immunoSEQ assay, a bias-corrected multiplex PCR with high-throughput sequencing, was employed for TCRbeta amplification. In the authors' own workflow: Every unique nucleotide sequence counted as a clone and was annotated with V, D and J genes, copy number and frequency. Sequences were labeled productive if in frame, and non-productive if out of frame or containing stop codons. As previously described, clonality was calculated on the basis of Shannon's entropy. The predicted amino acid sequences of productive clones were used to derive the mean CDR3 Kyte-Doolittle hydropathy. Hierarchical clustering of scaled V gene usage was performed with the R hclust function using Manhattan distance and complete linkage. Sharing of clones by CDR3 amino acid sequence was evaluated by resampling 12 repertoires per group over 100 rounds. The repertoires were screened for about 70 published EBV-specific TCRbeta sequences and a few hundred published CMV-specific TCRbeta sequences. Analysis left out a couple of CVID samples that produced under 10,000 sequences, so some 45 CVID repertoires remained. TCRdb's version of the immuneACCESS table is confined to in-frame rearrangements and falls short of the full clone set. An unresolved V gene accounts for under half of the shortfall where checked; the remainder is of unknown origin. V and J calls and clone size are given by that table; D and trimming were obtained from the DNA. This sample was tabulated with roughly 79,000 clones, among which there are no singletons. The ten top clones hold about 0.8% of the sample.

This sequence originates from a person between 18 and 70 years old in good health. In this chain, TRBV5-1 is recombined with TRBJ1-1, with no confidently assigned D gene. Sequenced sample: peripheral blood mononuclear cells. CDR3 protein: CASSLEGRMNTEAFF. The sequenced CDR3 bases are TGCGCCAGCAGCTTGGAGGGCAGAATGAACACTGAA.